The clone carrying this T cell receptor beta chain has a handful of counts. Its antigen is unidentified. This entry is derived from a study of T cells in Graves' hyperthyroidism and ophthalmopathy. Across the study: Sampling of peripheral blood happened at initial diagnosis, prior to any treatment.

RNA transcripts gave rise to amplified TCR beta CDR3 regions. HTBI primers were the set used in a first-round RT-PCR of the TCR CDR3. TCRdb reprocessed the multiplex PCR reads with MiXCR, giving one entry per CDR3 protein. The profile covers under 300,000 distinct CDR3 sequences, with roughly 15% appearing a single time and 7% to 9% taken by the ten largest. For Graves' hyperthyroidism to be stable, ophthalmopathy could not progress within 18 months. Subjects aged 18 to 65 presented with newly diagnosed hyperthyroidism of less than 2 months' duration. Findings of the study overall: Blood also contained most expanded thyroid clonotypes above 0.001.

V lost 5 bases, J lost 6 bases, and 20 bases lay in between. This CDR3 is built from 16 residues. Looked up from germline, CDR1 is MNHNS and CDR2 is SASEGT. The rearrangement uses TRBV6-1 and TRBJ2-4; D may be TRBD2 (6 bases). The source of this sequence is a woman aged 40-49 years with Graves' hyperthyroidism. The sequenced sample consisted of blood. CDR3 sequence reads: CASSRLTGVMRNIQYF. As DNA, the CDR3 is TGTGCCAGCAGTCGGTTAACGGGAGTCATGAGAAACATTCAGTACTTC.